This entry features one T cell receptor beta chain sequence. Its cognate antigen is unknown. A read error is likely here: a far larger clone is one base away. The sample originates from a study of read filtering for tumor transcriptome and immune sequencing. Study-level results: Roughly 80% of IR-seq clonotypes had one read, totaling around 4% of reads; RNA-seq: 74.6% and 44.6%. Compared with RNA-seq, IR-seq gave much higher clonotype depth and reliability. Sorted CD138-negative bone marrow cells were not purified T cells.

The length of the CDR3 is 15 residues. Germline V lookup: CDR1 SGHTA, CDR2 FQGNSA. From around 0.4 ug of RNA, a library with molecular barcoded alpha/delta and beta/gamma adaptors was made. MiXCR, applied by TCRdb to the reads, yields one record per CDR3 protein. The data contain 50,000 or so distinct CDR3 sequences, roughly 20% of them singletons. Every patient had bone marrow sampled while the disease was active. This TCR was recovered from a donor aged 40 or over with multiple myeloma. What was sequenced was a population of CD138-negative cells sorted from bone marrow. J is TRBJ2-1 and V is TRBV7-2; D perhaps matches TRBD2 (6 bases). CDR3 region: CASSRRTGTSNERFF. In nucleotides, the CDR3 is TGTGCCAGCAGCCGACGGACCGGGACTTCGAATGAGCGGTTCTTC.